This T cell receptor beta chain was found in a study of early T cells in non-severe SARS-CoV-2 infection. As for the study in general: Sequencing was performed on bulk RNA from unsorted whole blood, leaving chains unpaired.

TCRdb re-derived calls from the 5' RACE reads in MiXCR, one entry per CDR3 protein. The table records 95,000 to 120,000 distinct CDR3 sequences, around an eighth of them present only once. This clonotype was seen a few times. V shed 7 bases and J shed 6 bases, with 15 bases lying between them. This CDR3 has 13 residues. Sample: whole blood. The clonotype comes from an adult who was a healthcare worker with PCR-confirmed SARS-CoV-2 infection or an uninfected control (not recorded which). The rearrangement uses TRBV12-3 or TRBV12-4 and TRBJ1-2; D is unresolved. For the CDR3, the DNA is TGTGCCAGCATGGGTCGGGCCCTTGATGGCTACACCTTC. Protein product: CASMGRALDGYTF.